This T cell receptor beta chain was identified during a study of blood T cell repertoires in COVID-19. Libraries were prepared by immunoSEQ multiplex PCR; TCRdb keeps only in-frame clonotypes and omits some of them. The profile covers fewer than 300,000 clones, with 90% appearing a single time and approximately 1.2% taken by the ten largest. The length of the CDR3 is 15 residues. V was pared by 1 base and J by 0 bases, with 7 bases between. Germline V gives CDR1 SGHVS, CDR2 FQNEAQ. This clone was seen a single time. The TCR sequence derives from a woman aged 25 to 39 who had recovered from COVID-19. The sample was PBMCs or T cells enriched from blood (not recorded which). The chain carries TRBV7-8 and TRBJ1-3; possible D gene TRBD1, 6 bases. The CDR3 is CASSLEDSSGNTIYF. The CDR3 DNA reads TGTGCCAGCAGCTTAGAGGACAGCTCTGGAAACACCATATATTTT.